The 27 T cell receptor beta chains reported below all come from one sample, sequenced in a study of neurological immune-mediated disorders (dated by TCRdb to 2018 to 2020). Library preparation used 5' RACE. Sequencer: Illumina HiSeq 2500. TCRdb passed the public sequencing reads through fastp at Q25 and MiXCR, retaining productive beta sequences. Rows with one shared CDR3 protein collapse into an entry with the most common genes and DNA. This sample lists tens of thousands of distinct CDR3 sequences; roughly 2% were detected once. Around 2% of the sample is taken by the ten largest. Material for sequencing was PBMCs. The receptors shown here come from a woman in her thirties or forties with multiple sclerosis.

This clonotype was observed at least ten times. The chain links TRBV7-8 to TRBJ2-2, with no clear D. The V end was cut by 2 bases, the J end by 0 bases, with 19 bases between. This CDR3 contains 19 residues. Germline V gives CDR1 SGHVS, CDR2 FQNEAQ. CDR3 residues: CASSLPYPSSDTNTGELFF. The DNA for the CDR3 is TGTGCCAGCAGCTTACCTTACCCTTCTTCGGATACGAACACCGGGGAGCTGTTTTTT.

This clonotype was counted ten times or more. This sequence joins TRBV3-1 and TRBJ1-1; 7 positions agree with TRBD1. J lost 4 bases, V lost 1 base, and 3 bases had no gene match. There are 14 residues in the CDR3. Germline CDR1 and CDR2: LGHDT and YNNKEL (reference sequence). This chain's CDR3 is CASSQGQGITEAFF. The DNA of the CDR3 is TGTGCCAGCAGCCAAGGACAGGGTATCACTGAAGCTTTCTTT.

This clonotype was seen repeatedly, ten times or more. This chain links TRBV5-4 with TRBJ2-1, with D possibly being TRBD2 (5 bases). Per the germline V gene, CDR1 is SGHNT and CDR2 is YYREEE (reference sequence). This CDR3 has 16 residues. The V and J ends lost 2 bases and 3 bases respectively, with 15 bases between them. CDR3 protein: CASSFRKAGDYNEQFF. The CDR3 DNA reads as TGTGCCAGCAGCTTTCGAAAGGCCGGGGACTACAATGAGCAGTTCTTC. Filled out from reference TRBV5-4 and TRBJ2-1, the complete variable domain reads ETGVTQSPTHLIKTRGQQVTLRCSSQSGHNTVSWYQQALGQGPQFIFQYYREEENGRGNFPPRFSGLQFPNYSSELNVNALELDDSALYLCASSFRKAGDYNEQFFGPGTRLTVL.

The rearrangement joins TRBV20-1 to TRBJ1-1, with D tentatively TRBD1 (5 bases). This CDR3 is built from 14 residues. Germline V gene sequence: CDR1 DFQATT, CDR2 SNEGSKA (reference sequence). V was clipped by 2 bases and J by 4 bases, with 14 bases between them. DNA of the CDR3: TGCAGTGCTAGACGTGGGGGGGTGGGCACTGAAGCTTTCTTT. Its protein product is CSARRGGVGTEAFF.

The sample holds many counts of this clonotype. The CDR3 bases are TGCGCCAGCAGCTACGGGACAGGGCTGTGGAATGAGCAGTTCTTC. It encodes CASSYGTGLWNEQFF. The chain is built from TRBV5-1 and TRBJ2-1; TRBD1 aligns across 9 bases. The CDR3 contains 15 residues. From germline, CDR1 is SGHRS and CDR2 YFSETQ. The J segment lost 7 bases and the V segment lost 3 bases, leaving 8 bases of the junction unmatched.

This clonotype was seen many times. The rearrangement links TRBV20-1 to TRBJ1-5, with D possibly matching TRBD1 (5 bases). The germline V gene encodes CDR1 DFQATT and CDR2 SNEGSKA (reference sequence). V lost 5 bases and J 9 bases, leaving 20 bases between the germline ends. The CDR3 totals 14 residues. For the CDR3, the DNA is TGCAGTGCTCGGGGGAGCGGGGCCTTGGCGCCCCAGCATTTT. Translating it yields CSARGSGALAPQHF.

This clonotype was counted ten times or more. The gene calls are TRBV15 and TRBJ1-2; the match to TRBD1 covers 9 bases. Germline V CDR1 and CDR2: LNHNV, YYDKDF (reference sequence). The V segment lost 5 bases and the J segment 3 bases; nucleotides outside the gene matches: 4. The CDR3 runs 14 residues. CDR3 in amino acids: CATSARDRDYGYTF. CDR3 bases: TGTGCCACCAGCGCCCGGGACAGGGACTATGGCTACACCTTC.

This clonotype was counted ten times or more. CDR3 nucleotide sequence: TGTGCCAGCAGTTACGCGCTTAACAGGGGAACTGAAGCTTTCTTT. It codes for CASSYALNRGTEAFF. The gene calls are TRBV6-5 and TRBJ1-1; the match to TRBD1 covers 7 bases. The CDR3 covers 15 residues. Losses at the gene ends were 2 bases for V and 5 bases for J; bases not matched to a gene: 8. CDR1 and CDR2 from the germline V gene are MNHEY and SVGAGI.

This clonotype was counted at least ten times. The chain links TRBV12-3 or TRBV12-4 to TRBJ1-1; 8 positions match TRBD1. Germline trimming cut 6 bases from V and 5 bases from J; bases unmatched to any gene: 8. This CDR3 contains 14 residues. CDR3 sequence: CASRPQGAWTEAFF. CDR3 in DNA: TGTGCCAGCAGGCCCCAGGGGGCTTGGACTGAAGCTTTCTTT.

This clonotype was counted at least ten times. Written as DNA, the CDR3 is TGCGCCAGCAGCCAAGGGACGTATGAGGGGAAACTGTTTTTT. Protein product: CASSQGTYEGKLFF. The chain combines TRBV5-1 with TRBJ1-4; maybe TRBD1 (5 bases). The germline CDR1 and CDR2 sequences are SGHRS and YFSETQ. Trimming shortened V by 4 bases and J by 11 bases, and 18 bases separated the two germline ends. The CDR3 has 14 amino acids. Looking up the rest from reference TRBV5-1 and TRBJ1-4 gives the full variable domain: KAGVTQTPRYLIKTRGQQVTLSCSPISGHRSVSWYQQTPGQGLQFLFEYFSETQRNKGNFPGRFSGRQFSNSRSEMNVSTLELGDSALYLCASSQGTYEGKLFFGSGTQLSVL.

The sample holds a few counts of this clonotype. This may be a read error: a much more frequent sequence differs by one nucleotide. The chain carries TRBV7-9 and TRBJ1-2; TRBD1 agrees at 7 bases. The CDR3 is 15 amino acids. Germline V gives CDR1 SEHNR, CDR2 FQNEAQ (reference sequence). V lost 1 base to trimming and J lost 5 bases; unmatched junction nucleotides: 7. The DNA of the CDR3 is TGTGCCAGCAGCTTAGACGGGACAGCCGGGTATGGCTACACCTTC. As protein: CASSLDGTAGYGYTF.

Ten or more counts support this clonotype. The V gene is TRBV5-1, the J gene TRBJ1-1; D is uncertain. CDR1 is SGHRS and CDR2 is YFSETQ in the germline V gene. With 5 bases removed from V and 2 bases from J, the gap between germline ends came to 10 bases. CDR3 length: 13 residues. The CDR3 DNA is TGCGCCAGCAGTTACGGGTCCAACACTGAAGCTTTCTTT. Translating it yields CASSYGSNTEAFF.

Many counts were recorded for this clonotype. The chain couples TRBV15 to TRBJ1-3, with 7 nucleotides matching TRBD1. The junction had 2 bases not matched to a gene; V was cut back by 3 bases and J by 0 bases. Germline CDR1 LNHNV, CDR2 YYDKDF (reference sequence). The CDR3 extends over 15 amino acids. CDR3 residues: CATSRDRFSGNTIYF. CDR3 nucleotides: TGTGCCACCAGCAGGGACAGGTTCTCTGGAAACACCATATATTTT.

This clonotype was counted many times. The V gene is TRBV11-2, the J gene TRBJ2-7, with no clear D. The CDR3 consists of 17 residues. V was cut by 2 bases and J by 6 bases, with 23 bases left in between. CDR1 is SGHAT and CDR2 is FQNNGV in the germline V gene. DNA of the CDR3: TGTGCCAGCAGCTTATTGGCCCTAACCGGGCCTCTTGGCGAGCAGTACTTC. This encodes CASSLLALTGPLGEQYF.

This clonotype showed up just once. The chain employs TRBV20-1 and TRBJ1-2, with TRBD1 matching 7 bases. The CDR3 consists of 13 residues. Per germline, CDR1 DFQATT and CDR2 SNEGSKA (reference sequence). Losses at the gene ends were 7 bases for V and 4 bases for J; bases not matched to a gene: 9. The CDR3 loop is CSGAQGGAYGYTF. The CDR3 DNA reads as TGCAGTGGGGCCCAGGGGGGCGCCTATGGCTACACCTTC.

This clonotype was observed at least ten times. This chain connects TRBV10-3 to TRBJ1-1; unclear D gene. V was cut by 6 bases and J by 3 bases, with 11 bases left in between. The CDR3 runs 13 residues. CDR1 is ENHRY, CDR2 SYGVKD, per germline. CDR3 DNA sequence: TGTGCCATCAGCGTGTCCGGCTACACTGAAGCTTTCTTT. Protein: CAISVSGYTEAFF.

This clonotype was observed at least ten times. The chain employs TRBV5-1 and TRBJ2-3, with D hard to call. V lost 2 bases and J 3 bases, leaving 7 bases between the germline ends. This CDR3 comprises 13 residues. Germline V gives CDR1 SGHRS, CDR2 YFSETQ. The CDR3, as DNA: TGCGCCAGCAGCTTTAGTCCAACAGATACGCAGTATTTT. It yields the protein CASSFSPTDTQYF.

This clonotype was seen repeatedly, ten times or more. The gene calls are TRBV3-1 and TRBJ2-7; 8 positions agree with TRBD1. CDR3 length: 15 residues. The J segment lost 0 bases and the V segment lost 4 bases, leaving 5 bases of the junction unmatched. Germline assignment: CDR1 LGHDT and CDR2 YNNKEL (reference sequence). The CDR3 loop is CASSLGTGLSYEQYF. The CDR3 region has the DNA TGTGCCAGCAGCCTCGGGACAGGCCTCTCCTACGAGCAGTACTTC.

The sample holds many counts of this clonotype. This sequence joins TRBV5-5 and TRBJ2-7, with TRBD1 identical over 11 bases. Unmatched junction bases numbered 5, after V lost 4 bases and J lost 2 bases. The CDR3 has 15 amino acids. Germline V gene data show CDR1 as SGHKS and CDR2 as YYEKEE (reference sequence). CDR3 bases: TGTGCCAGCAGCGTGAGGACAGGGGGCCCCTACGAGCAGTACTTC. Translated, it gives CASSVRTGGPYEQYF.

This clonotype showed up many times. The V gene is TRBV20-1, the J gene TRBJ2-3; 7 nucleotides align to TRBD2. This CDR3 contains 15 residues. Trimming took 1 base from V and 0 from J; bases not matched to a gene: 4. Looked up from germline, CDR1 is DFQATT and CDR2 is SNEGSKA (reference sequence). The CDR3 nucleotides read TGCAGTGCTAGAGGCCAGCGGGGAAGCACAGATACGCAGTATTTT. Its translation: CSARGQRGSTDTQYF.

This clonotype was counted many times. The chain uses TRBV4-1 and TRBJ1-1; maybe TRBD1 (5 bases). V shed 1 base and J shed 4 bases, with 10 bases lying between them. Germline loops: CDR1 MGHRA, CDR2 YSYEKL. This CDR3 has 14 residues. CDR3 sequence reads: CASSQGPGGTEAFF. The DNA of the CDR3 is TGCGCCAGCAGCCAAGGGCCGGGGGGCACTGAAGCTTTCTTT.

This clonotype was recorded at least ten times. The V and J genes are TRBV7-2 and TRBJ1-2, with D possibly matching TRBD1 (5 bases). Germline values: CDR1 SGHTA, CDR2 FQGNSA. Trimming cost V 7 bases and J 8 bases, with 14 bases left between them. This CDR3 is built from 12 residues. DNA for the CDR3: TGTGCCAGCATCGGGACCTCAATGGGCTACACCTTC. Protein: CASIGTSMGYTF. The full variable domain, completed using reference TRBV7-2 and TRBJ1-2, is GAGVSQSPSNKVTEKGKDVELRCDPISGHTALYWYRQSLGQGLEFLIYFQGNSAPDKSGLPSDRFSAERTGGSVSTLTIQRTQQEDSAVYLCASIGTSMGYTFGSGTRLTVV.

This clonotype appeared many times. CDR3 sequence reads: CASRRTGRNEKLFF. CDR3 bases: TGTGCCAGCAGGAGGACAGGCCGTAATGAAAAACTGTTTTTT. The chain links TRBV2 to TRBJ1-4; 7 positions agree with TRBD1. Germline loops: CDR1 SNHLY, CDR2 FYNNEI. The CDR3 spans 14 residues. V lost 6 bases to trimming and J lost 4 bases; unmatched junction nucleotides: 5.

This clonotype occurred many times. The chain is built from TRBV5-8 and TRBJ2-3; D might be TRBD1 (5 bases). In germline, CDR1 is SGHTS, CDR2 YDEGEE. The CDR3 totals 14 residues. V was trimmed by 3 bases and J by 3 bases, leaving 11 bases between them. CDR3 sequence: CASSWLAGTDTQYF. CDR3 DNA sequence: TGTGCCAGCAGCTGGCTCGCAGGGACAGATACGCAGTATTTT.

This clonotype was detected many times. The rearrangement uses TRBV9 and TRBJ2-7; weak D call: TRBD2 (5 bases). Trimming left V 3 bases short and J 3 bases short, with 13 bases between. Germline V gives CDR1 SGDLS, CDR2 YYNGEE. CDR3 length: 14 residues. CDR3: CASSELVSGYEQYF. Here the CDR3 DNA reads TGTGCCAGCAGCGAACTAGTGTCGGGCTACGAGCAGTACTTC. Full variable domain (remainder filled in from reference TRBV9 and TRBJ2-7): DSGVTQTPKHLITATGQRVTLRCSPRSGDLSVYWYQQSLDQGLQFLIQYYNGEERAKGNILERFSAQQFPDLHSELNLSSLELGDSALYFCASSELVSGYEQYFGPGTRLTVT.

This clonotype was counted at least ten times. The chain employs TRBV5-1 and TRBJ1-1, with TRBD1 as a possible D gene (5 bases). Trimming shortened V by 2 bases and J by 1 base, and 12 bases separated the two germline ends. There are 15 residues in the CDR3. From germline, CDR1 is SGHRS and CDR2 YFSETQ. The CDR3 DNA is TGCGCCAGCAGCTTCCTCGCAGGGTGGAACACTGAAGCTTTCTTT. Translating gives CASSFLAGWNTEAFF.

This clonotype has ten or more counts. J is TRBJ2-5 and V is TRBV10-3, with 9 bases lining up with TRBD2. V lost 6 bases, J lost 1 base, and 3 bases stayed unmatched. CDR3 length equals 14 residues. CDR1 and CDR2 from the germline V gene are ENHRY and SYGVKD. The CDR3 protein is CAISERGAQETQYF. CDR3 DNA: TGTGCCATCAGCGAGCGGGGGGCCCAAGAGACCCAGTACTTC.